Listed below are T cell receptor beta chains from one sample, sequenced in a study of OX40 agonist ivuxolimab in advanced cancers. Method: immunoSEQ multiplex PCR; TCRdb's copy keeps in-frame clones and lacks some. Among about 44,000 clones listed, just under 95% were seen once. The specimen was CD4+ or CD8+ T cells sorted from blood, collected in a trial of the OX40 agonist ivuxolimab. All receptors come from an adult with an advanced solid tumor such as melanoma, head and neck, liver or kidney cancer. Both conserved end residues are part of each CDR3. The order of the fields is CDR3 DNA, CDR3 protein, J gene, D gene, V gene, clone size. The D gene is left open where the match is weak. Size tells how often a clone was seen (once, few, many) or the class of an expanded clone, and some rows leave it out.

TGTGCCAGCAGCTTGGACTCTTACTACGAGCAGTACTTC	CASSLDSYYEQYF	TRBJ2-7	NA	TRBV7-9	NA
TGTGCCAGCAGCCAGGCGCCACAGGACGAGCAGTACTTC	CASSQAPQDEQYF	TRBJ2-7	NA	TRBV4-2	NA
TGCGCCAGCAGCTTAGCAGGGCCAGGCTCCTACAATGAGCAGTTCTTC	CASSLAGPGSYNEQFF	TRBJ2-1	NA	TRBV5-1	NA
TGTGCCAGCAGTCAACGGGGTTTTGCCTACGAGCAGTACTTC	CASSQRGFAYEQYF	TRBJ2-7	NA	TRBV27	NA
TGCGCCAGCAGCACCACCGGGACAGGGGCCTACGAGCAGTACTTC	CASSTTGTGAYEQYF	TRBJ2-7	TRBD1	TRBV5-1	NA
TGTGCCAGCAGCTTGTCTAGCACAGATACGCAGTATTTT	CASSLSSTDTQYF	TRBJ2-3	NA	TRBV7-3	NA
TGTGCCAGCAGTTCGGCTAGCTCCTACAATGAGCAGTTCTTC	CASSSASSYNEQFF	TRBJ2-1	NA	TRBV27	NA
TGTGCCAGCAGCTTATCGTCGGTAGCGGGAGGCTTAGAGACCCAGTACTTC	CASSLSSVAGGLETQYF	TRBJ2-5	TRBD2	TRBV11-2	NA
TGTGCCAGCGGGGAGGTCCGTCGGGAAGAAAAACTGTTTTTT	CASGEVRREEKLFF	TRBJ1-4	NA	TRBV5-8	NA
TGTGCCAGCAGTCCTGGACAGAGCGGCTCCTACGAGCAGTACTTC	CASSPGQSGSYEQYF	TRBJ2-7	NA	TRBV28	NA
TGTGCCAGCAGTTTACTAGCGGGAGGGCAGGAGCAGTACTTC	CASSLLAGGQEQYF	TRBJ2-7	TRBD2	TRBV2	NA
TGTGCCAGCAGTCTCCAATACCCCGGGACTAGCGGGAGAGAGACCACAGATACGCAGTATTTT	CASSLQYPGTSGRETTDTQYF	TRBJ2-3	TRBD2	TRBV27	NA
TGTGCCAGCAGTTTAGCGACCTGGAGGGTCACAGATACGCAGTATTTT	CASSLATWRVTDTQYF	TRBJ2-3	NA	TRBV7-9	once
TGTGCCAGCAGCCAAACCGACCTAATAAGCTCCTACAATGAGCAGTTCTTC	CASSQTDLISSYNEQFF	TRBJ2-1	NA	TRBV4-2	NA
TGTGCCAGCAGTTTAGAGAGCGAGCAGTACTTC	CASSLESEQYF	TRBJ2-7	NA	TRBV28	NA
TGTGCCAGCAGTTTCGGGGCAGGGAGGACCTACAATGAGCAGTTCTTC	CASSFGAGRTYNEQFF	TRBJ2-1	NA	TRBV27	NA
TGTGCCAGCAGCCCTCTGACCGGGACTAGCGTTAACGAGCAGTACTTC	CASSPLTGTSVNEQYF	TRBJ2-7	TRBD2	TRBV5-4	NA
TGTGCCAGCAGCCTCCAGGGCGGGCTAGCGGCGTCGCAGTTCTTC	CASSLQGGLAASQFF	TRBJ2-1	TRBD2	TRBV7-9	NA
TGCGCCAGCAGCCAAGATCCCGGGGTCGGGGAGACCCAGTACTTC	CASSQDPGVGETQYF	TRBJ2-5	NA	TRBV4-3	NA
TGTGCCAGCAGCCCCGGGACAGCCCTCTCTGGGGCCAACGTCCTGACTTTC	CASSPGTALSGANVLTF	TRBJ2-6	TRBD1	TRBV2	NA
TGTGCCATCTCTCGGGACAGCAACTACGAGCAGTACTTC	CAISRDSNYEQYF	TRBJ2-7	TRBD1	TRBV6-5	NA
TGTGCCAGCAGCATCTGGGGAGACTACGAGCAGTACTTC	CASSIWGDYEQYF	TRBJ2-7	NA	TRBV5-6	NA
TGTGCCAGCAGTGGCGGACGGGAGACCCAGTACTTC	CASSGGRETQYF	TRBJ2-5	NA	TRBV6-1	NA
TGCGCCAGCAGCCAAGGTCAGGGGGAGAACACTGAAGCTTTCTTT	CASSQGQGENTEAFF	TRBJ1-1	TRBD1	TRBV4-1	NA
TGTGCCAGCAGCTTTAGTGGGAGCGTGCACTACGAGCAGTACTTC	CASSFSGSVHYEQYF	TRBJ2-7	NA	TRBV28	NA
TGTGCCAGCAGGACGGGACTAGCGAACATTCAGTACTTC	CASRTGLANIQYF	TRBJ2-4	TRBD2	TRBV27	NA
TGTGCCAGCAGCCGGGACGGATTCAATCAGCCCCAGCATTTT	CASSRDGFNQPQHF	TRBJ1-5	NA	TRBV28	NA
TGTGCCAGCAGCTCCCGGGACAAACCTTACGAGCAGTACTTC	CASSSRDKPYEQYF	TRBJ2-7	NA	TRBV5-6	NA
TGTGCCAGCAGCGGAAACCAAGAGACCCAGTACTTC	CASSGNQETQYF	TRBJ2-5	NA	TRBV9	NA
TGCGCCAGCAGCCAAGTGTCGGGCAATCAGCCCCAGCATTTT	CASSQVSGNQPQHF	TRBJ1-5	NA	TRBV4-1	NA
TGTGCCAGCAGCGTAGTCCCGGACTCAACCTACGAGCAGTACTTC	CASSVVPDSTYEQYF	TRBJ2-7	NA	TRBV9	NA
TGTGCCATCAGTGAGTCTGGGATCCCAGATACGCAGTATTTT	CAISESGIPDTQYF	TRBJ2-3	NA	TRBV10-3	NA
TGCGCCAGCAGCCTAGGGACAGACAATCAGCCCCAGCATTTT	CASSLGTDNQPQHF	TRBJ1-5	TRBD1	TRBV4-1	NA
TGTGCCAGCGACAGAGCCTCTGGGGCCAACGTCCTGACTTTC	CASDRASGANVLTF	TRBJ2-6	NA	TRBV9	NA
TGCAGCGTCCAACTTGGGACTAGCGTTTACGAGCAGTACTTC	CSVQLGTSVYEQYF	TRBJ2-7	TRBD2	TRBV29-1	NA
TGTGCCAGCAGTTTATCTAGCGGGAGTAATGAGCAGTTCTTC	CASSLSSGSNEQFF	TRBJ2-1	TRBD2	TRBV27	NA
TGTGCCAGCAGCTTTGGGGAGAACACTGAAGCTTTCTTT	CASSFGENTEAFF	TRBJ1-1	NA	TRBV7-6	NA
TGTGCCAGCAGCTTAGTCCTCGGGAGCACCGGGGAGCTGTTTTTT	CASSLVLGSTGELFF	TRBJ2-2	NA	TRBV7-2	NA
TGTGCCAGCAGCCCCCAGTCGGGGACGAGCTCCTACGAGCAGTACTTC	CASSPQSGTSSYEQYF	TRBJ2-7	NA	TRBV7-2	NA
TGTGCCAGCACCATGACTAGCAGTACCAATGAGCAGTTCTTC	CASTMTSSTNEQFF	TRBJ2-1	TRBD2	TRBV27	once
TGTGCCAGCAGTTCCGCGGGGCCCTCCCTAGATACGCAGTATTTT	CASSSAGPSLDTQYF	TRBJ2-3	NA	TRBV27	NA
TGTGCCAGCAGTTTCCCGGGATCCAGCACTGAAGCTTTCTTT	CASSFPGSSTEAFF	TRBJ1-1	NA	TRBV28	NA
TGTGCCAGCAGACCCCACCTGGGACAGGGGGCTTACGAGCAGTACTTC	CASRPHLGQGAYEQYF	TRBJ2-7	TRBD1	TRBV28	NA
TGTGCCAGCAGACAGGGTCAAGAGACCCAGTACTTC	CASRQGQETQYF	TRBJ2-5	NA	TRBV7-9	once
TGTGCCAGCAGCTCAAGACAGGGGGCGAACACTGAAGCTTTCTTT	CASSSRQGANTEAFF	TRBJ1-1	TRBD1	TRBV7-9	NA